This T cell receptor (beta chain) was captured by sequencing in a study of cytomegalovirus exposure and HLA in healthy donors. Turning to the study itself: A prior study identified 90 million to 120 million unique TCR beta sequences from roughly 170 million T cells.

Germline CDR1 is LGHNA and CDR2 is YSLEER. V lost 4 bases to trimming and J lost 7 bases; unmatched junction nucleotides: 6. The CDR3 loop spans 15 amino acids. The study ran its PCR with 60 Vbeta and 13 Jbeta primers. Here immunoSEQ multiplex PCR was the method, and the copy in TCRdb shows in-frame clones only, minus some. This table has about 140,000 clones, approximately 80% appearing once. Study observations and caveats: A few chains linked to CMV were shown in vitro to be specific for CMV antigens. Follow-up analysis later connected one missense variant in DCLRE1C with trimming of TCR beta V- and J-genes.

Details on this clone: Its antigen remains unidentified.

Likely unrecorded immune exposures existed in these nominally healthy donors. The receptor's source is a woman aged 40 to 50 in good health and CMV-seropositive. Material for sequencing was PBMCs. This sequence joins TRBV4-3 and TRBJ2-1, with 11 bases identical to TRBD1. The CDR3: CASSPGTGGENEQFF. The CDR3 DNA is TGCGCCAGCAGCCCGGGGACAGGGGGAGAGAATGAGCAGTTCTTC.